This T cell receptor beta chain originates from a study of CD4 and CD8 cells across lung adenocarcinoma regions. The CDR3 loop spans 13 amino acids. The germline V and J ends were trimmed by 2 bases and 9 bases, with 11 bases remaining between them. In germline, CDR1 is GTSNPN, CDR2 SVGIG (reference sequence). Samples came from patients with localized non-small cell lung adenocarcinoma. Using its own MiXCR run on the PCR reads, TCRdb lists one record per CDR3 protein. The sample yields approximately 16,000 distinct CDR3 sequences, 55% seen once. The rearrangement uses TRBV30 and TRBJ1-6; a weak D match, TRBD1 (5 bases). The sequence came from a female donor with lung adenocarcinoma. The CD4 and CD8 labels of this study may be unreliable. Input material: CD8+ T cells from the center of a lung tumor. The CDR3 sequence: CAWSSPGGSPLHF. For the CDR3, the DNA is TGTGCCTGGAGTTCCCCCGGGGGTTCACCCCTCCACTTT.